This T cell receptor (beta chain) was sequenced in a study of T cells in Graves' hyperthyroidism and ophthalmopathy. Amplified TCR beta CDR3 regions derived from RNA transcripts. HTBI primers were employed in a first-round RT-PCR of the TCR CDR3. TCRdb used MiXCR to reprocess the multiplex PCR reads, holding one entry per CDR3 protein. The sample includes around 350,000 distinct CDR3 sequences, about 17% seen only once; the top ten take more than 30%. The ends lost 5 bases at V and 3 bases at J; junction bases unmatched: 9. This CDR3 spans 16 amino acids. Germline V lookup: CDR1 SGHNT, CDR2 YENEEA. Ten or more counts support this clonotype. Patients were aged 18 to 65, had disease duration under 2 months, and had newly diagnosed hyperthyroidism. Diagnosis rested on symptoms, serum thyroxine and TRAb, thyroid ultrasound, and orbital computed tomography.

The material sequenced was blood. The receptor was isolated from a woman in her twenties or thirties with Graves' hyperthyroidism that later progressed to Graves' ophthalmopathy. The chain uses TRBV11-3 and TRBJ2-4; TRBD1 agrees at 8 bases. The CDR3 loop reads CASSRRGTGYKNIQYF. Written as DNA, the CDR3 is TGTGCCAGCAGCCGCAGAGGGACAGGCTACAAAAACATTCAGTACTTC.